The table lists the clone carrying this TCR beta chain with many counts. The target antigen is unknown. The data are from a study of T cell repertoires in cytomegalovirus infection. In the study overall: Public TCR beta signatures indicated both CMV infection and matching HLA type.

Study observations and caveats: Dominating the ex vivo response were HLA-C-restricted CMV-specific TCR beta clonotypes.

TCRdb fed the reads into MiXCR, producing one record per CDR3 protein. This table has 900,000 to 950,000 distinct CDR3 sequences, around 30% appearing once. Looked up from germline, CDR1 is MNHNY and CDR2 is SVGAGI (reference sequence). The CDR3 totals 14 residues. V was clipped by 6 bases and J by 7 bases; unmatched bases: 5. This chain connects TRBV6-6 to TRBJ1-6; 8 bases align to TRBD1. The sample consisted of cultured CD8+ T cells from PBMCs, taken from culture after CMV antigen stimulation. The receptor was isolated from a human donor in good health (CMV status not recorded). Some clones in this sample may be carry-over from other donors' samples. The DNA of the CDR3 is TGTGCCAGCAGACCCGGACAGGGAAATTCACCCCTCCACTTT. This codes for CASRPGQGNSPLHF.